These T cell receptor beta chains were read from a single sample in a study of Ad26.COV2.S vaccination and SARS-CoV-2 variants. The table came from immunoSEQ multiplex PCR; TCRdb's copy has only in-frame clones and leaves some out. Altogether 400,000 to 450,000 clones are present, 92% being singletons, with the ten largest covering about 1.7%. Sequenced material: peripheral blood, taken in a trial of Ad26.COV2.S vaccine versus placebo. Source of these receptors: a person between 18 and 65 years old who received the Ad26.COV2.S COVID-19 vaccine or a placebo. Both conserved end residues are part of each CDR3. A D gene is named only where the DNA matches it firmly. A clone size is listed for some rows: how often the clone was seen (once, few, many), or a class if it is expanded.

J	V	D	length	size	DNA	CDR3
TRBJ2-3	TRBV5-1	TRBD2	17	once	TGCGCCAGCAGCACCGGACTAGCGGGGGGTTCCACAGATACGCAGTATTTT	CASSTGLAGGSTDTQYF
TRBJ2-7	TRBV3-1/TRBV3-2	NA	18	NA	TGTGCCAGCAGCCAAGATAGAAGCGTTGATCTGAAGGGATACGAGCAGTACTTC	CASSQDRSVDLKGYEQYF
TRBJ2-3	TRBV5-4	TRBD2	16	NA	TGTGCCAGCAGCCCCCGACTAGCGGGGGGGACAGATACGCAGTATTTT	CASSPRLAGGTDTQYF
TRBJ2-2	TRBV5-1	NA	16	NA	TGCGCCAGCAGCTTGGGTGGGACTGCTACAACCGGGGAGCTGTTTTTT	CASSLGGTATTGELFF
TRBJ1-6	TRBV4-1	NA	16	NA	TGCGCCAGCAGCCAAGAGTCGGGGATCTATAATTCACCCCTCCACTTT	CASSQESGIYNSPLHF
TRBJ2-5	TRBV30	NA	16	NA	TGTGCCTGGAGGGGTACCAGGGTTATCCGCCAAGAGACCCAGTACTTC	CAWRGTRVIRQETQYF
TRBJ2-5	TRBV9	NA	14	NA	TGTGCCAGCAGCGTAAGTACGCGAGAAGAGACCCAGTACTTC	CASSVSTREETQYF
TRBJ1-6	TRBV11-2	TRBD1	16	NA	TGTGCCAGCAGCTCCAGGGCAGGGGGGGTGTATTCACCCCTCCACTTT	CASSSRAGGVYSPLHF
TRBJ2-3	TRBV2	TRBD2	15	NA	TGTGCCAGCAGTGCTGGTAGCGGGAGCACAGATACGCAGTATTTT	CASSAGSGSTDTQYF
TRBJ1-1	TRBV7-9	NA	15	NA	TGTGCCAGCAGCTTAGGGGGCGGCCGTGGGGCTGAAGCTTTCTTT	CASSLGGGRGAEAFF
TRBJ2-3	TRBV11-3	NA	13	NA	TGTGCCAGCAGCTTAGGGAGTTCAGATACGCAGTATTTT	CASSLGSSDTQYF
TRBJ2-3	TRBV6-2/TRBV6-3	TRBD1	13	NA	TGTGCCAGCAGTTACTCCAGGGGGGATACGCAGTATTTT	CASSYSRGDTQYF
TRBJ2-5	TRBV6-5	TRBD1	14	NA	TGTGCCAGCACCCGGGACAGGCAGCAAGAGACCCAGTACTTC	CASTRDRQQETQYF
TRBJ2-3	TRBV24-1	TRBD2	17	NA	TGTGCCACCAGTGATCGTCGGACTAGCGGGGGGGAGGATACGCAGTATTTT	CATSDRRTSGGEDTQYF
TRBJ1-5	TRBV9	NA	19	NA	TGTGCCAGCAGCGATGAAAGGTGGGTACCTCTATATAGCAATCAGCCCCAGCATTTT	CASSDERWVPLYSNQPQHF
TRBJ2-1	TRBV6-4	NA	15	NA	TGTGCCAGCAGTGACTCCCCGGGGGCCACCGCTGAGCAGTTCTTC	CASSDSPGATAEQFF
TRBJ2-3	TRBV5-1	NA	15	NA	TGCGCCAGCAGCACCCCGGGACGACTCACAGATACGCAGTATTTT	CASSTPGRLTDTQYF
TRBJ2-1	TRBV19	TRBD1	17	NA	TGTGCCAGTATCCGAAAACAGGGACAGGGGGCTCAGAATGAGCAGTTCTTC	CASIRKQGQGAQNEQFF
TRBJ2-7	TRBV12-5	NA	16	NA	TGTGCTAGTGGTTTGGTACTTGGCCCTAACTCCTACGAGCAGTACTTC	CASGLVLGPNSYEQYF
TRBJ2-5	TRBV4-1	TRBD1	14	once	TGCGCCAGCAGCCCTCCAGGGGGCCAGGAGACCCAGTACTTC	CASSPPGGQETQYF